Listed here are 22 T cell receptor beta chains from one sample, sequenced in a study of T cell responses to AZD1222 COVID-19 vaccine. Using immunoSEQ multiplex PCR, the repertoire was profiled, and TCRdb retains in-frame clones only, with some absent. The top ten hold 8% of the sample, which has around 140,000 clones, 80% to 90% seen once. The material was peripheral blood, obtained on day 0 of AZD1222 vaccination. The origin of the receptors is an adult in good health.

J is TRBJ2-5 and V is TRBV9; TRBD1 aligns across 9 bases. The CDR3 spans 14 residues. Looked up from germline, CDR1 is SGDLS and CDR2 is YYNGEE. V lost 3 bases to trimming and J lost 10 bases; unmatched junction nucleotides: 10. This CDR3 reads CASSAPGTGMSQYF. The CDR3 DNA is TGTGCCAGCAGCGCACCAGGGACAGGGATGAGCCAGTACTTC.

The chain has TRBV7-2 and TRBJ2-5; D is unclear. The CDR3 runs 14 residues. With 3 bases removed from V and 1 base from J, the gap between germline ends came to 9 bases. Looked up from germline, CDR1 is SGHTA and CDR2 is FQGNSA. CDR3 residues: CASSLQRGQETQYF. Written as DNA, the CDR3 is TGTGCCAGCAGCTTGCAGCGTGGCCAAGAGACCCAGTACTTC.

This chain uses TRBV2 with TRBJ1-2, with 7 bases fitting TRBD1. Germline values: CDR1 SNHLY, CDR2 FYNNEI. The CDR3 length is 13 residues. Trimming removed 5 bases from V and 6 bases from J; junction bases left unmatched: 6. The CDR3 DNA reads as TGTGCCAGCAGTCTCGGGACAGCGGATGGCTACACCTTC. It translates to CASSLGTADGYTF.

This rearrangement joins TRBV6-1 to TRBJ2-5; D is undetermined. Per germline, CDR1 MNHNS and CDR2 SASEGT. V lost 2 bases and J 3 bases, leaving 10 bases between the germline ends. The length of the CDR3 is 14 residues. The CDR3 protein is CASSEKGLKETQYF. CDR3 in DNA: TGTGCCAGCAGTGAAAAGGGCCTAAAAGAGACCCAGTACTTC.

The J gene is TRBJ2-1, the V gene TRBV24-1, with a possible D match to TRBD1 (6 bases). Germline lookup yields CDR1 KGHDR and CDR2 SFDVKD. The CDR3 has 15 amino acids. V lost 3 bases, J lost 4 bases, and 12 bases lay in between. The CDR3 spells CATSDPGQNYNEQFF. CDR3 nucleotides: TGTGCCACCAGTGATCCAGGACAGAATTACAATGAGCAGTTCTTC.

The CDR3 region has the DNA TGTGCCACCGGTGGGGTAACCTATGGCTACACCTTC. Amino acids: CATGGVTYGYTF. The rearrangement uses TRBV12-3 or TRBV12-4 and TRBJ1-2; no firm D call. The CDR3 is made up of 12 amino acids. V lost 10 bases to trimming and J lost 4 bases, with 13 bases between them.

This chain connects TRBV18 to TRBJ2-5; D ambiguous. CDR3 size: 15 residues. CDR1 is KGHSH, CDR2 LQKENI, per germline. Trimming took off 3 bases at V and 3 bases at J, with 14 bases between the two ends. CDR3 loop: CASSPPSGTKETQYF. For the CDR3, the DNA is TGTGCCAGCTCACCGCCGTCCGGCACTAAAGAGACCCAGTACTTC.

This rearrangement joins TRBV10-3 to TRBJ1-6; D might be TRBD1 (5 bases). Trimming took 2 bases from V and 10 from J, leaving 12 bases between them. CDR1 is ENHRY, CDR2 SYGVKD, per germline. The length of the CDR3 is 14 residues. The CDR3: CAISEAGIGSPLHF. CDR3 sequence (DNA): TGTGCCATCAGTGAGGCAGGGATCGGCTCACCCCTCCACTTT.

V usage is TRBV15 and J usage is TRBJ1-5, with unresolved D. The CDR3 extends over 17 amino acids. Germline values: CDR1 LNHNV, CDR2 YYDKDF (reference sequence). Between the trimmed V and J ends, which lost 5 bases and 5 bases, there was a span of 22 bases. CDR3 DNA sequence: TGTGCCACCAGCTCGCAACCTCCTGGGGTAACCGATCAGCCCCAGCATTTT. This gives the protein CATSSQPPGVTDQPQHF.

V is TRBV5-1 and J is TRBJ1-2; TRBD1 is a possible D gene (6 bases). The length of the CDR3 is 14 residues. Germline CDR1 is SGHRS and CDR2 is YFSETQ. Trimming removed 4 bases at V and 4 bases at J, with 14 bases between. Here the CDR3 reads CASSLDSNSYGYTF. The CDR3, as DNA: TGCGCCAGCAGCCTGGACAGCAACTCCTATGGCTACACCTTC.

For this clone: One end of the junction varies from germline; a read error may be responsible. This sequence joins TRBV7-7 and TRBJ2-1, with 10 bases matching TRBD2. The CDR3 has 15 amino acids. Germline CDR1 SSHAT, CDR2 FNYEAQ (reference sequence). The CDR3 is CASSLITSGNNEQFF. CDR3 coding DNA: TGTGCTAGCAGCTTAATTACTAGCGGGAACAATGAGCAGTTCTTC.

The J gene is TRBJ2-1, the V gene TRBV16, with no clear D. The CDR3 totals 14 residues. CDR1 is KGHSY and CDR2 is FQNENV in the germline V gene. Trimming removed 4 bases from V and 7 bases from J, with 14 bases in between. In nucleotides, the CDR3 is TGTGCCAGCAGCCGAGCTCCCGTGTCTAATGAGCAGTTCTTC. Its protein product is CASSRAPVSNEQFF.

The CDR3, as DNA: TGTGCCAGCAGCTTAGTGGCCAAAGAGACCCAGTACTTC. Its protein product is CASSLVAKETQYF. The J gene is TRBJ2-5, the V gene TRBV7-9; D is undetermined. The V and J ends lost 1 base and 3 bases respectively, with 6 bases between them. Germline V CDR1 and CDR2: SEHNR, FQNEAQ (reference sequence). The CDR3 spans 13 residues.

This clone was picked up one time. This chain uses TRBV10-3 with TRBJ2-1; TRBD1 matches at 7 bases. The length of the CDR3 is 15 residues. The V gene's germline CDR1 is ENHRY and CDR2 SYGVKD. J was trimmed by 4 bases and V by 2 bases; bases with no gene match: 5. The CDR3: CAISEIQGSYNEQFF. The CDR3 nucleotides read TGTGCCATCAGTGAGATACAGGGGTCTTACAATGAGCAGTTCTTC.

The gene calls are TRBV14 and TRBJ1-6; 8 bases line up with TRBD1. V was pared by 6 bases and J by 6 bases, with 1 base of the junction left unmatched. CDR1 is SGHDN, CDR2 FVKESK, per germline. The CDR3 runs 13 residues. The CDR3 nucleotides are TGTGCCAGCAGAGGACAGGGTAATTCACCCCTCCACTTT. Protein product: CASRGQGNSPLHF.

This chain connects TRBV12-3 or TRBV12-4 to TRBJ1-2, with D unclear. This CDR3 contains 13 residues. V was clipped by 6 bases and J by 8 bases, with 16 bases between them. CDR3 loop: CASRSSISLGYTF. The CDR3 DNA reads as TGTGCCAGCAGATCTTCCATCTCCTTAGGCTACACCTTC.

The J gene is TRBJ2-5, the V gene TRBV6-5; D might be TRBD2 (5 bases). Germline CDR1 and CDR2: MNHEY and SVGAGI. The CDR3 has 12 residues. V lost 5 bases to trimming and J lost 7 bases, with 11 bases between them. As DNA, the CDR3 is TGTGCCAGCAGTCCCCTCGAGGGGACCCAGTACTTC. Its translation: CASSPLEGTQYF.

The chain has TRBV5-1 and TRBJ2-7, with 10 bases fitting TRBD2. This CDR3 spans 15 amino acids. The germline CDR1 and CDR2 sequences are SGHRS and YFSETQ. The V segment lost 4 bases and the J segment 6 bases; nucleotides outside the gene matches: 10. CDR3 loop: CASSPAAGGPGEQYF. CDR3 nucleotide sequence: TGCGCCAGCAGCCCGGCAGCGGGAGGGCCGGGCGAGCAGTACTTC.

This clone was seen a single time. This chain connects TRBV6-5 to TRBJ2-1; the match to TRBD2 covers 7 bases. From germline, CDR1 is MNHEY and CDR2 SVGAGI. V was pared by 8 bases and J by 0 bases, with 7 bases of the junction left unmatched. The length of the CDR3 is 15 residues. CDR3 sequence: CASRGLVSSYNEQFF. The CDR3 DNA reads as TGTGCCAGCCGAGGACTAGTCAGCTCCTACAATGAGCAGTTCTTC.

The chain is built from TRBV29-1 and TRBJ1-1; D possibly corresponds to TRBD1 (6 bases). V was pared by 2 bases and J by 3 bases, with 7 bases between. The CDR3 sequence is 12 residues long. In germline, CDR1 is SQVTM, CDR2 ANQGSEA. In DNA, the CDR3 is TGCAGCGTTGAACAGGGGTACACTGAAGCTTTCTTT. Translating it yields CSVEQGYTEAFF.

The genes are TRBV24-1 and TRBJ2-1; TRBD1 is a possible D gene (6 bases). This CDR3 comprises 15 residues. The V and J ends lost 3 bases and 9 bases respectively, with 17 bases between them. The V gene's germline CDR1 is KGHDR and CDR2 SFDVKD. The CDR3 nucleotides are TGTGCCACCAGTGATCCCGGACAGCCAACGGGTGAGCAGTTCTTC. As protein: CATSDPGQPTGEQFF.

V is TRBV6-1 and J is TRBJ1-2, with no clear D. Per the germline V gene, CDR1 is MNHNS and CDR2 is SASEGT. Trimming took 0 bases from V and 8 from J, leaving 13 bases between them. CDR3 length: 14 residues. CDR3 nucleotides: TGTGCCAGCAGTGAAGCGGGCCGCTTGGGAGGCTACACCTTC. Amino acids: CASSEAGRLGGYTF.